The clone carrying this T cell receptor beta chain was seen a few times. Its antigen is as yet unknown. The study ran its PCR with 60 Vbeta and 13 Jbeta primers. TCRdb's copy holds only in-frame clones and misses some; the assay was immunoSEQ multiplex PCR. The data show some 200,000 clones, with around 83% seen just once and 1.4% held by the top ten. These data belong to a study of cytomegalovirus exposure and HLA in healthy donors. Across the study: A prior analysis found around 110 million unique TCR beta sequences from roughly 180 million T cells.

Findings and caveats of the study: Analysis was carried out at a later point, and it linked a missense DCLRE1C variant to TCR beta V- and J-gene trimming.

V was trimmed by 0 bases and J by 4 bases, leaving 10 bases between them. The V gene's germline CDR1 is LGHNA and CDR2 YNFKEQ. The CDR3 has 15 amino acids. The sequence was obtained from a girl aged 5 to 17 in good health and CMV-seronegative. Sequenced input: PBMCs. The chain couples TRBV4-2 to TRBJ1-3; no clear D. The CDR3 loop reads CASSQEMGLGNTIYF. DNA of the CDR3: TGTGCCAGCAGCCAAGAAATGGGCTTGGGAAACACCATATATTTT.